The 17 T cell receptor beta chains reported below all come from one sample, sequenced in a study of CD8+ T cells in alopecia areata. Reverse transcribed after extraction, RNA yielded cDNA as the sequencing template. Only in-frame clones appear in the TCRdb table, and some are missing; sequencing was by immunoSEQ multiplex PCR. Of roughly 100,000 clones in the sample, around 40% are singletons; the top ten hold 18%. Treatment denoted: oral pan-JAK inhibitor, 5-10 mg twice daily. Specimen: CD8+ T cells sorted from blood, collected at week 24, from a patient treated with tofacitinib. The receptor set was obtained from a human donor with alopecia areata.

This clone was seen only a few times. The rearrangement uses TRBV6-5 and TRBJ2-7; TRBD2 agrees at 14 bases. This CDR3 comprises 14 residues. The V segment lost 7 bases and the J segment 3 bases; nucleotides outside the gene matches: 2. Germline assignment: CDR1 MNHEY and CDR2 SVGAGI. The CDR3, as DNA: TGTGCCAGCATTGGGACTAGCGGGAGCTACGAGCAGTACTTC. Encoded protein: CASIGTSGSYEQYF.

The rearrangement uses TRBV29-1 and TRBJ1-4, with D possibly being TRBD1 (5 bases). Trimming removed 4 bases from V and 0 bases from J, with 9 bases in between. Germline V gives CDR1 SQVTM, CDR2 ANQGSEA. There are 14 residues in the CDR3. The CDR3 sequence is CSVGRDATNEKLFF. The CDR3 nucleotides are TGCAGCGTTGGGAGGGACGCAACTAATGAAAAACTGTTTTTT.

This clone was detected a few times. The V call is TRBV30, the J call TRBJ1-1; D remains unclear. There are 12 residues in the CDR3. Looked up from germline, CDR1 is GTSNPN and CDR2 is SVGIG (reference sequence). The V end lost 0 bases, the J end lost 2 bases, and 4 bases lay between the germline ends. The CDR3 DNA sequence: TGTGCCTGGAGTGTACTTAACACTGAAGCTTTCTTT. This codes for CAWSVLNTEAFF.

Points on this clone: Other DNA sequences in the sample encode the same CDR3. The chain has TRBV27 and TRBJ1-5, with D perhaps matching TRBD1 (5 bases). V lost 5 bases and J lost 4, with 12 bases in between. Germline CDR1 reads MNHEY; CDR2 reads SMNVEV (reference sequence). There are 14 residues in the CDR3. The CDR3 DNA is TGTGCCAGCAGTCCCCGGGGCGGAAATCAGCCCCAGCATTTT. It encodes CASSPRGGNQPQHF.

Notes on this clone: This is likely an artifact of a read error, given a far larger clone one base away. V gene TRBV11-1 combines with J gene TRBJ2-7; D possibly uses TRBD1 or TRBD2 (5 bases each). The CDR3 loop spans 14 amino acids. The V gene's germline CDR1 is SGHAT and CDR2 FQDESV (reference sequence). The V end was cut by 3 bases, the J end by 7 bases, with 16 bases between. The CDR3 protein is CASSFWGSYNEQYF. CDR3 coding DNA: TGTGCCAGCAGCTTCTGGGGGAGCTACAATGAGCAGTACTTC.

The J gene is TRBJ2-1, the V gene TRBV6-5; D not certain. CDR3 length equals 16 residues. CDR1 is MNHEY and CDR2 is SVGAGI in the germline V gene. V was cut by 0 bases and J by 0 bases, with 9 bases left in between. The CDR3 DNA reads TGTGCCAGCAGTTACTCATTGGCGAGCTCCTACAATGAGCAGTTCTTC. It encodes CASSYSLASSYNEQFF.

The rearrangement links TRBV4-1 to TRBJ2-3; 10 bases match TRBD1. CDR1 and CDR2 (germline): MGHRA, YSYEKL. The CDR3 consists of 15 residues. V trimming: 0 bases; J trimming: 6 bases; junction bases outside the gene matches: 3. The CDR3 DNA reads as TGCGCCAGCAGCCAAGAGGACAGGGGGGGGGATACGCAGTATTTT. This codes for CASSQEDRGGDTQYF.

The chain has TRBV7-6 and TRBJ2-7; the D call may be TRBD1 or TRBD2 (6 bases each). The CDR3 contains 14 residues. CDR1 and CDR2 from the germline V gene are SGHVS and FNYEAQ. The V end lost 5 bases, the J end lost 6 bases, and 17 bases lay between the germline ends. In nucleotides, the CDR3 is TGTGCCAGCAGCCCGTCCGGGGGCCTCAGCGAGCAGTACTTC. It encodes CASSPSGGLSEQYF. Supplemented by reference TRBV7-6 and TRBJ2-7, the full variable domain reads GAGVSQSPRYKVTKRGQDVALRCDPISGHVSLYWYRQALGQGPEFLTYFNYEAQQDKSGLPNDRFSAERPEGSISTLTIQRTEQRDSAMYRCASSPSGGLSEQYFGPGTRLTVT.

This clone was found a few times. The chain recombines TRBV7-9 with TRBJ2-6, with no clear D. The ends were cut back, 1 base at V and 12 bases at J, with 16 bases in the middle. The CDR3 length is 15 residues. Germline V gene data show CDR1 as SEHNR and CDR2 as FQNEAQ (reference sequence). In nucleotides, the CDR3 is TGTGCCAGCAGCTTAGAATCGCTCCCGTACGGCGTCCTGACTTTC. It encodes CASSLESLPYGVLTF.

The chain is built from TRBV4-1 and TRBJ2-3; 8 bases align to TRBD2. The germline V gene has CDR1 MGHRA and CDR2 YSYEKL. The CDR3 consists of 15 residues. V dropped 0 bases and J dropped 5; count of bases not matched to a gene: 4. In nucleotides, the CDR3 is TGCGCCAGCAGCCAAGATCGTAGCGGGGTAGATACGCAGTATTTT. Translation gives CASSQDRSGVDTQYF.

A few counts support this clone. V and J are TRBV30 and TRBJ2-3, with no clear D. With 0 bases removed from V and 6 bases from J, the gap between germline ends came to 13 bases. The CDR3 extends over 14 amino acids. CDR1 GTSNPN and CDR2 SVGIG come from the germline V gene (reference sequence). The CDR3, as DNA: TGTGCCTGGAGTGTATCGTCAGGAACCGATACGCAGTATTTT. Protein product: CAWSVSSGTDTQYF.

Only a few counts were recorded for this clone. The chain combines TRBV7-9 with TRBJ2-2; D not certain. Trimming removed 8 bases at V and 0 bases at J, with 16 bases between. CDR1 is SEHNR, CDR2 FQNEAQ, per germline (reference sequence). This CDR3 is built from 16 residues. DNA for the CDR3: TGTGCCAGCTCTCCTACGACCAGGACGAACACCGGGGAGCTGTTTTTT. Encoded protein: CASSPTTRTNTGELFF. Full variable domain (rest looked up from reference TRBV7-9 and TRBJ2-2): DTGVSQNPRHKITKRGQNVTFRCDPISEHNRLYWYRQTLGQGPEFLTYFQNEAQLEKSRLLSDRFSAERPKGSFSTLEIQRTEQGDSAMYLCASSPTTRTNTGELFFGEGSRLTVL.

There are a few counts of this clone. The rearrangement links TRBV7-9 to TRBJ2-7; possibly TRBD2 for D (6 bases). Trimming left V 1 base short and J 2 bases short, with 9 bases between. The germline V gene encodes CDR1 SEHNR and CDR2 FQNEAQ (reference sequence). The CDR3 is 14 amino acids. This chain's CDR3 is CASSLEASAYEQYF. CDR3 sequence (DNA): TGTGCCAGCAGCTTAGAGGCTAGCGCCTACGAGCAGTACTTC.

A few counts support this clone. The chain links TRBV5-1 to TRBJ2-7; perhaps TRBD1 as D (5 bases). V lost 4 bases and J 3 bases, leaving 17 bases between the germline ends. The CDR3 totals 15 residues. CDR1 and CDR2 from the germline V gene are SGHRS and YFSETQ. The CDR3 region has the DNA TGCGCCAGCAGCCCCGGACAAGGGGTACACTACGAGCAGTACTTC. Encoded protein: CASSPGQGVHYEQYF.

This chain connects TRBV4-1 to TRBJ2-1, with D perhaps matching TRBD2 (5 bases). Trimming left V 0 bases short and J 0 bases short, with 15 bases between. This CDR3 is built from 18 residues. Germline loops: CDR1 MGHRA, CDR2 YSYEKL. In DNA form, the CDR3 reads TGCGCCAGCAGCCAAGATTGGGAGCGGTCTCACTCCTACAATGAGCAGTTCTTC. It yields the protein CASSQDWERSHSYNEQFF.

This chain links TRBV12-5 with TRBJ1-1; the D is unclear. The germline CDR1 and CDR2 sequences are LGHNT and FRNRAP. The CDR3 loop spans 14 amino acids. Trimming took off 7 bases at V and 5 bases at J, with 17 bases between the two ends. CDR3 nucleotides: TGTGCTAGTGCTCCGCCGGGCCTCGGGACTGAAGCTTTCTTT. It translates to CASAPPGLGTEAFF.

This chain links TRBV11-2 with TRBJ2-7; D not resolved. The germline gives CDR1 SGHAT, CDR2 FQNNGV. The CDR3 is made up of 15 amino acids. V was trimmed by 0 bases and J by 0 bases, leaving 9 bases between them. DNA for the CDR3: TGTGCCAGCAGCTTAGAGTTCGAGAGCTCCTACGAGCAGTACTTC. It yields the protein CASSLEFESSYEQYF.